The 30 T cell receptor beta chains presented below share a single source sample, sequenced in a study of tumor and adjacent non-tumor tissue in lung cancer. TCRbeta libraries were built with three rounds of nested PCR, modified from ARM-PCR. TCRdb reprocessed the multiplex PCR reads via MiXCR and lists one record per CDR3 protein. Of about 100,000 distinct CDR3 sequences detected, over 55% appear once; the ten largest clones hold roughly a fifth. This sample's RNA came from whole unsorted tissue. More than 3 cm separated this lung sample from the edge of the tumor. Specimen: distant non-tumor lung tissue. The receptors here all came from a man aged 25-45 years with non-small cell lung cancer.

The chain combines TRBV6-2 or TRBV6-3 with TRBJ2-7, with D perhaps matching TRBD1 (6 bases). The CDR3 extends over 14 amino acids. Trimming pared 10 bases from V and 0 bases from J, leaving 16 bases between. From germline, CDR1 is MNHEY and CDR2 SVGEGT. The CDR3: CANSYSDSSYEQYF. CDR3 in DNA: TGTGCCAATAGTTACTCGGACAGCTCCTACGAGCAGTACTTC.

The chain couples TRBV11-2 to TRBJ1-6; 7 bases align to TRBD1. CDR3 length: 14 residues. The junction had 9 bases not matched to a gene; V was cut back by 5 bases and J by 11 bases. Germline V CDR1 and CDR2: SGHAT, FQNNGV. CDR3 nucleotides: TGTGCCAGCAGCATGGACAGGCTAGGGCCACCCCTCCACTTT. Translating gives CASSMDRLGPPLHF.

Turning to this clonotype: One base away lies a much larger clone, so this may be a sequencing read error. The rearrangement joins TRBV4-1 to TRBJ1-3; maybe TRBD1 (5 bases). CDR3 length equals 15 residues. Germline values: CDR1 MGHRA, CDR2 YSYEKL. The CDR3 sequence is CARSQDRGVGNTIYF. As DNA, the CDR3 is TGCGCCAGGAGCCAAGATCGAGGGGTCGGAAACACCATATATTTT.

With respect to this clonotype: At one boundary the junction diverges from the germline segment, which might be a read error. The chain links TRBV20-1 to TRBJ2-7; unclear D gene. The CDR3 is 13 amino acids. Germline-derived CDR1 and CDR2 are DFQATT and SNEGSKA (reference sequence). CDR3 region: CSARSSVGYEQYF. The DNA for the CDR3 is TGTAGTGCTAGATCCAGCGTGGGTTACGAGCAGTACTTC.

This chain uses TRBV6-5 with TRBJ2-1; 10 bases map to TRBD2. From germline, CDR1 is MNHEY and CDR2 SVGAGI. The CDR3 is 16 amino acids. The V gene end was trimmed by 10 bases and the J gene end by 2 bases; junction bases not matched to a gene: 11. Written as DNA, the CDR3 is TGTGCCAACAGGCGGGGACTAGCGATCACCTACAATGAGCAGTTCTTC. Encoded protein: CANRRGLAITYNEQFF.

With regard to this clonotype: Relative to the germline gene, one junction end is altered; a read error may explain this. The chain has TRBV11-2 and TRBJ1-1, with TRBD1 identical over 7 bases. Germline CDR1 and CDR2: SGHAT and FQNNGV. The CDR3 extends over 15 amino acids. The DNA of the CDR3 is TGTGTCAGCAGCCTGGGGGACAGACCGAACACTGAAGCTTTCTTT. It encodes CVSSLGDRPNTEAFF.

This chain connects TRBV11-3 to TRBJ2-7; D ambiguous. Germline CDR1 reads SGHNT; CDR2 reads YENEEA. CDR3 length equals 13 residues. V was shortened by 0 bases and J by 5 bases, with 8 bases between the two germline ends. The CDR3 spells CASSLDVMDEQYV. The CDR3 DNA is TGTGCCAGCAGCTTAGACGTAATGGACGAGCAGTACGTC.

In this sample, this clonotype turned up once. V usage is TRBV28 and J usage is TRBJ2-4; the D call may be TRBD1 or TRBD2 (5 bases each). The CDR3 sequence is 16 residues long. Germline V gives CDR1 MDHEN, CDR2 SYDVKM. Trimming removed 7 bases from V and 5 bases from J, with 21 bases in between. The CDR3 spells CASNTPGILGQNIQYF. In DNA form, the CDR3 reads TGTGCCAGCAACACTCCCGGAATACTGGGACAAAACATTCAGTACTTC.

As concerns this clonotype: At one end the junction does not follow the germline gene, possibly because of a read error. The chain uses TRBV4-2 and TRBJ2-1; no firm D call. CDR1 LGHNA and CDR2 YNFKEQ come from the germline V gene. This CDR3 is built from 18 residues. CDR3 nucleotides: TGTGCCAGCGGCCAACGCATTAACCGGGCTCAAGAAGAAAATGAGCAGTTCTTC. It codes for CASGQRINRAQEENEQFF.

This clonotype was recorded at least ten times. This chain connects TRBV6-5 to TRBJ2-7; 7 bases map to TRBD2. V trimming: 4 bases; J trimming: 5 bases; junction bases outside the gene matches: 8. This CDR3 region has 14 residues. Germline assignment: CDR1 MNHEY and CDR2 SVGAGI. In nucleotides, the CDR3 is TGTGCCAGCAGTTCATTAGCGGGCGCAGACGAGCAGTACTTC. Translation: CASSSLAGADEQYF.

As DNA, the CDR3 is TGTGCCAGCAGACCAGGACAGGGGAGGTCTGAAGCTTTCTTT. Translating it yields CASRPGQGRSEAFF. The gene calls are TRBV7-9 and TRBJ1-1, with 9 bases matching TRBD1. J lost 6 bases, V lost 6 bases, and 8 bases had no gene match. Germline V CDR1 and CDR2: SEHNR, FQNEAQ (reference sequence). The CDR3 is made up of 14 amino acids.

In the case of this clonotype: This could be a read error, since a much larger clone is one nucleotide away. The CDR3, as DNA: TGTGCCACCAGTGATTTGCACGGAGAGAGGTATGGGGAGACCCAGTACTTC. This sequence encodes CATSDLHGERYGETQYF. The chain is built from TRBV24-1 and TRBJ2-5, with no clear D. The ends were cut back, 0 bases at V and 5 bases at J, with 18 bases in the middle. CDR3 length: 17 amino acids. Germline CDR1 reads KGHDR; CDR2 reads SFDVKD.

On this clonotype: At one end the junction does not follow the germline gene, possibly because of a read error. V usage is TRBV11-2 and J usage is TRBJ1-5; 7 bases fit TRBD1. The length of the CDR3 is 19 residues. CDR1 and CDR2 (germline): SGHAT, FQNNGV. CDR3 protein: CASSLRSNDRAQSNQAQHF. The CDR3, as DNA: TGTGCCAGCAGCTTAAGGTCCAATGACAGGGCACAGAGTAATCAGGCCCAGCATTTT.

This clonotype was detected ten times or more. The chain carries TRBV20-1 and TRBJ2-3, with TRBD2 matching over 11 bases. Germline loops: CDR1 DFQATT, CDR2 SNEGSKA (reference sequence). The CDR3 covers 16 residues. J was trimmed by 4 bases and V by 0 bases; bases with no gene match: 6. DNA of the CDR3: TGCAGTGCTAGAGATTGGCTAGCGGGAGGCCCAGATACGCAGTATTTT. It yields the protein CSARDWLAGGPDTQYF.

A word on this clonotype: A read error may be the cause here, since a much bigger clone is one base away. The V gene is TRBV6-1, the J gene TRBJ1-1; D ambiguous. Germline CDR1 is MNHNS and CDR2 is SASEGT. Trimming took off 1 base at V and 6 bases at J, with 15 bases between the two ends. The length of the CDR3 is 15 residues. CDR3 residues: CASSEVSNLGAEAFF. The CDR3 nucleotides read TGTGCCAGCAGTGAAGTATCGAATCTTGGGGCTGAAGCTTTCTTT.

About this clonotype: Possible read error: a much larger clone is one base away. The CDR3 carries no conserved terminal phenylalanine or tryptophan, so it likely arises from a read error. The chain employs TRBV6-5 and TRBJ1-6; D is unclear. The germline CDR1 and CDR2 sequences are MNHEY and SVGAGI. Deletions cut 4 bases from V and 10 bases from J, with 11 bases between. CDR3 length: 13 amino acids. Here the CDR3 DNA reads TGTGCCAGCAGTTCTTACAGTGAATCACCCCTCCACTCT. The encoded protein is CASSSYSESPLHS.

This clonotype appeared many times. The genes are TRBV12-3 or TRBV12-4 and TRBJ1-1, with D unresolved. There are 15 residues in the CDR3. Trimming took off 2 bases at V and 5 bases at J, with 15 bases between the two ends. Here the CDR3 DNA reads TGTGCCAGCAGTTTAAAGAACACTCGAGGGACTGAAGCTTTCTTT. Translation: CASSLKNTRGTEAFF.

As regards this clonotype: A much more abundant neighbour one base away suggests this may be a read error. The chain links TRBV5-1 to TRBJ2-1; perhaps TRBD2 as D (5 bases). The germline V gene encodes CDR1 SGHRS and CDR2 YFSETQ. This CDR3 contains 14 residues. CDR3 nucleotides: TGCGCCAGCAGCTTCGGAGGCTCCTACAATGAGAAGTTCTTC. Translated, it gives CASSFGGSYNEKFF.

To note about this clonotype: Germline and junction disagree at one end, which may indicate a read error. The DNA of the CDR3 is TGCAGCGTGGCCAGGGAAGGGACCGGGGAGCTGTTTTTC. It yields the protein CSVAREGTGELFF. This rearrangement joins TRBV29-1 to TRBJ2-2, with D perhaps given as TRBD1 or TRBD2 (5 bases each). CDR1 SQVTM and CDR2 ANQGSEA come from the germline V gene. The CDR3 has 13 residues.

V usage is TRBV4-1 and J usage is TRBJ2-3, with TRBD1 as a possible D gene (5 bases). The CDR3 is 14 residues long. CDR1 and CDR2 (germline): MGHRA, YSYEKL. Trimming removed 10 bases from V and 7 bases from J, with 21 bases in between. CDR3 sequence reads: CAISPRRQGNTQYF. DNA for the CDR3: TGCGCCATCAGTCCCAGGCGGCAGGGAAATACGCAGTATTTT.

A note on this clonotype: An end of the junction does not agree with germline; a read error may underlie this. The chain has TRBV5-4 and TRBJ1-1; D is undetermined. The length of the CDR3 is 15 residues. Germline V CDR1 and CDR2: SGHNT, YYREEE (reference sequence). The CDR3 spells CASSLESSPNSEAFF. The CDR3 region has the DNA TGTGCCAGCAGCTTGGAGTCCAGCCCGAACTCTGAAGCTTTCTTT.

CDR3: CASSGGLAAGIDTQYF. As DNA, the CDR3 is TGTGCCAGCAGCGGCGGACTAGCGGCAGGCATAGATACGCAGTATTTT. This rearrangement joins TRBV11-2 to TRBJ2-3, with 10 positions matching TRBD2. This CDR3 region has 16 residues. With 5 bases clipped from V and 5 bases from J, the junction kept 10 bases outside the gene matches. Germline V gives CDR1 SGHAT, CDR2 FQNNGV. Based on the CDR3 plus reference TRBV11-2 and TRBJ2-3, the full variable domain is EAGVAQSPRYKIIEKRQSVAFWCNPISGHATLYWYQQILGQGPKLLIQFQNNGVVDDSQLPKDRFSAERLKGVDSTLKIQPAKLEDSAVYLCASSGGLAAGIDTQYFGPGTRLTVL.

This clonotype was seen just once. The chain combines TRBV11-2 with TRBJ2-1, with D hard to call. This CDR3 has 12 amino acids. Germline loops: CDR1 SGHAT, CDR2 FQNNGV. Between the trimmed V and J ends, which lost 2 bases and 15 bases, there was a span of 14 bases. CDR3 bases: TGTGCCAGCAGCTTAAGCAACAATGGACGGTTCTTC. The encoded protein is CASSLSNNGRFF. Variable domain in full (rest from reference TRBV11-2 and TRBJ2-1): EAGVAQSPRYKIIEKRQSVAFWCNPISGHATLYWYQQILGQGPKLLIQFQNNGVVDDSQLPKDRFSAERLKGVDSTLKIQPAKLEDSAVYLCASSLSNNGRFFGPGTRLTVL.

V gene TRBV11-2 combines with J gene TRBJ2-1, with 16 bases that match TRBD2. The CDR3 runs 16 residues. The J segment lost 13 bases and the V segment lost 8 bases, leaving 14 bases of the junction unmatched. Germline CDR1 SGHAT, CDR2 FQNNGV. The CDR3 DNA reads TGTGCCAGCGGCAACACAGGGACTAGCGGGAGGGACGAACAGTTCTTC. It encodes CASGNTGTSGRDEQFF. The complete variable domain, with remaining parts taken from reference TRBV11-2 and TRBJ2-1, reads EAGVAQSPRYKIIEKRQSVAFWCNPISGHATLYWYQQILGQGPKLLIQFQNNGVVDDSQLPKDRFSAERLKGVDSTLKIQPAKLEDSAVYLCASGNTGTSGRDEQFFGPGTRLTVL.

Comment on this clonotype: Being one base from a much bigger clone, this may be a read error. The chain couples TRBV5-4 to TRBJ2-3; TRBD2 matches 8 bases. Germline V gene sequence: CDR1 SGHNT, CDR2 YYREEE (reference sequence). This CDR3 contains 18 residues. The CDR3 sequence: CVSSLVRGGRGGTDTQYF. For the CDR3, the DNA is TGTGTCAGCAGCTTGGTTCGGGGGGGCCGGGGTGGCACAGATACGCAGTATTTT.

The CDR3 sequence is CSAGRWGYNEQFF. The CDR3 DNA reads as TGCAGCGCTGGCCGCTGGGGATACAATGAGCAGTTCTTC. The chain combines TRBV29-1 with TRBJ2-1; no definite D call. CDR1 and CDR2 (germline): SQVTM, ANQGSEA. There are 13 residues in the CDR3. V was clipped by 7 bases and J by 4 bases, with 14 bases between them.

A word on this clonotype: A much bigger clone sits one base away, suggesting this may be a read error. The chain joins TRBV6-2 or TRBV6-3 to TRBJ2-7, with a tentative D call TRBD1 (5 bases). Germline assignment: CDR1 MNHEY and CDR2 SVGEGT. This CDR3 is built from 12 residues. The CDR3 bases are TGTGCCGGCAGTTGGCAGGGCGACGAGCAGTACTTC. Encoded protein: CAGSWQGDEQYF.

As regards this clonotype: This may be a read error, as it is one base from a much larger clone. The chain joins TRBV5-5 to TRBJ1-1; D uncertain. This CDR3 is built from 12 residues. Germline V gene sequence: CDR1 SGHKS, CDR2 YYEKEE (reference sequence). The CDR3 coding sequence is TGTGTCAGCAGCTTGGCCCTAAGGGTGGCTTTCTTT. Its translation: CVSSLALRVAFF.

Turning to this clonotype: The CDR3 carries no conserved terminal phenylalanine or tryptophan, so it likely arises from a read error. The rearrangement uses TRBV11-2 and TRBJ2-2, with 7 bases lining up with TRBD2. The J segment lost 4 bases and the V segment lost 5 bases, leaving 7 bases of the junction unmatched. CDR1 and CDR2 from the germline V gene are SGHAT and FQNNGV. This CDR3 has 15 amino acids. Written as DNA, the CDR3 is TGTGCCAGCAGCGGGGGGGGGGTTGGCACCGGGGAGCTGTTTTCC. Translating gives CASSGGGVGTGELFS.

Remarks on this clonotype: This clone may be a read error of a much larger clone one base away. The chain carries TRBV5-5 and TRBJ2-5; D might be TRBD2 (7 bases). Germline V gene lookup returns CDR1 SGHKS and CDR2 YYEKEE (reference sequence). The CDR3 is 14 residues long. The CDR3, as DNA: TGTGCCAGCAGCTTGAGGGGGGGGCAAGATACCCAGTACTTC. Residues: CASSLRGGQDTQYF.